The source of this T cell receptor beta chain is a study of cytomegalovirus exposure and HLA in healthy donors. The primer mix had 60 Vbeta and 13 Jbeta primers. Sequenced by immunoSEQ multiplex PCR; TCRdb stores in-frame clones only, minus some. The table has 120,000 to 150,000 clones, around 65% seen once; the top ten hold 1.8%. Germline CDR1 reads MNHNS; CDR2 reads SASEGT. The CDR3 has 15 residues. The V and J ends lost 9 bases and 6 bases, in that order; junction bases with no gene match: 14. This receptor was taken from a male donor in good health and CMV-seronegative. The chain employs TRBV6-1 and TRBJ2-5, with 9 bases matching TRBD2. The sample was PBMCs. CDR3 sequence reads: CASTAAGGAGQTQYF. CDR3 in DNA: TGTGCCAGTACCGCTGCGGGGGGGGCCGGCCAGACCCAGTACTTC.